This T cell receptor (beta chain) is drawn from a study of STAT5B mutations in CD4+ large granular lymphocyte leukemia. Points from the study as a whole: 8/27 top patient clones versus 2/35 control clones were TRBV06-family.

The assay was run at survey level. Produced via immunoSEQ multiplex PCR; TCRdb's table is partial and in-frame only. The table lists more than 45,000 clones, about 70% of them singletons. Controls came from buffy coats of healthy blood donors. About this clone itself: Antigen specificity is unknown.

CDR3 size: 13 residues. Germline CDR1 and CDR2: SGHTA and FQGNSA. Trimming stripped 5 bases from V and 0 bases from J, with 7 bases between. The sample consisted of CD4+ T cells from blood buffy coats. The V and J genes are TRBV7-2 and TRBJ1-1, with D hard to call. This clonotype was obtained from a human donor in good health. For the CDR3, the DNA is TGTGCCAGCAGCCCCCATATGAACACTGAAGCTTTCTTT. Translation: CASSPHMNTEAFF.